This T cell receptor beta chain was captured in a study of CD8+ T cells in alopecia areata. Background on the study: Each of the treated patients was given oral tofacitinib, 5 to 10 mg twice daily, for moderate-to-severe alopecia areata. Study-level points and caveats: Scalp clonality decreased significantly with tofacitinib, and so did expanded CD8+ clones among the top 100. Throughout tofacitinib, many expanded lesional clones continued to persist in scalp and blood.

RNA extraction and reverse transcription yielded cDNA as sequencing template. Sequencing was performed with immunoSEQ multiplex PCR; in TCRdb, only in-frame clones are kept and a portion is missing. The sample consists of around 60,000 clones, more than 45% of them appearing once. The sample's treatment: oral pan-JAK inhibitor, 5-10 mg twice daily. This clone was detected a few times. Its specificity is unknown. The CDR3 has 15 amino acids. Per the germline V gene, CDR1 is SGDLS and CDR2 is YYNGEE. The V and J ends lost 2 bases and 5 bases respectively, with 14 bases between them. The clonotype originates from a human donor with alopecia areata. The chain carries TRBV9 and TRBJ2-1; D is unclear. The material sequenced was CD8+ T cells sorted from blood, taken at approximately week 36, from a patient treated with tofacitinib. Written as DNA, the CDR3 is TGTGCCAGCAGCGTCCCCGCCTCGGGCGACAATGAGCAGTTCTTC. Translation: CASSVPASGDNEQFF.